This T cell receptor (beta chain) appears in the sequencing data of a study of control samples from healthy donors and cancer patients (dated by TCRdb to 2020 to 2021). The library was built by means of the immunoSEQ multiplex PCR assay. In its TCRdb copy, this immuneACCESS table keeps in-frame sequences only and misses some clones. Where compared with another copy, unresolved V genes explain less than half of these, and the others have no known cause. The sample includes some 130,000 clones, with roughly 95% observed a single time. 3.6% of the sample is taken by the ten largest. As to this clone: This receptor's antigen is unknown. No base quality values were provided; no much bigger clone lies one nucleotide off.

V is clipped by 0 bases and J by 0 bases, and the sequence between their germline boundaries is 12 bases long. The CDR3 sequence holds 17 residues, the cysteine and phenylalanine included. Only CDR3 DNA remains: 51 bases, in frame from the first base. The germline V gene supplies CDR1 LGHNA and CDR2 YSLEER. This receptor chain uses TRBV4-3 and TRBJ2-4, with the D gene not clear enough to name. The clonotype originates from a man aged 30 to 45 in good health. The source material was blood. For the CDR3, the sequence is CASSQDLLRRAKNIQYF. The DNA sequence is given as TGCGCCAGCAGCCAAGATTTGTTGCGAAGAGCCAAAAACATTCAGTACTTC.